Listed below are T cell receptor beta chains from one sample, sequenced in a study of cytomegalovirus exposure and HLA in healthy donors. Using immunoSEQ multiplex PCR, the repertoire was profiled, and TCRdb retains in-frame clones only, with some absent. The sample comprises hundreds of thousands of clones, roughly 80% of which are singletons, and about 6% rests with the top ten. The sample comprised PBMCs. These receptors all stem from a middle-aged man in good health and CMV-seropositive. Each CDR3 is given with its conserved first and last residue. The D gene is left open where the match is weak. A clone size is listed for some rows: how often the clone was seen (once, few, many), or a class if it is expanded.

CDR3nt: TGCGCCAGCAGCCCCACCGGGACAGAGGTGAACACTGAAGCTTTCTTT
CDR3aa: CASSPTGTEVNTEAFF
v_gene: TRBV4-1
j_gene: TRBJ1-1
abundance: .
d_gene: TRBD1

CDR3nt: TGTGCCAGCAGCTTATGGGACAGGGGGCGGTACACCTTC
CDR3aa: CASSLWDRGRYTF
v_gene: TRBV7-9
j_gene: TRBJ1-2
abundance: .
d_gene: TRBD1

CDR3nt: TGTGCCAGCAGCTCGACAGGGGGCAGAGATGAGCAGTTCTTC
CDR3aa: CASSSTGGRDEQFF
v_gene: TRBV7-3
j_gene: TRBJ2-1
abundance: .
d_gene: TRBD1

CDR3nt: TGTGCCAGCAGCTTAGGACTAGCGGGAACCGCAGATACGCAGTATTTT
CDR3aa: CASSLGLAGTADTQYF
v_gene: TRBV11-2
j_gene: TRBJ2-3
abundance: .
d_gene: TRBD2

CDR3nt: TGTGCCACCTCCCCGGCTGAGGGAAATGAAAAACTGTTTTTT
CDR3aa: CATSPAEGNEKLFF
v_gene: TRBV27
j_gene: TRBJ1-4
abundance: once
d_gene: .

CDR3nt: TGTGCCAGCAGCGTAAACAGCGGGGTCGATGAGCAGTTCTTC
CDR3aa: CASSVNSGVDEQFF
v_gene: TRBV9
j_gene: TRBJ2-1
abundance: .
d_gene: TRBD2

CDR3nt: TGTGCCAGCAGTGCCAGCGGGCCATCCTACAATGAGCAGTTCTTC
CDR3aa: CASSASGPSYNEQFF
v_gene: TRBV2
j_gene: TRBJ2-1
abundance: .
d_gene: .

CDR3nt: TGTGCCAGCAGCGGCGGGTACACTGAAGCTTTCTTT
CDR3aa: CASSGGYTEAFF
v_gene: TRBV7-6
j_gene: TRBJ1-1
abundance: .
d_gene: .

CDR3nt: TGTGCCTCTCGGGGCACTGCGGGGCAGCCCCAGCATTTT
CDR3aa: CASRGTAGQPQHF
v_gene: TRBV10-3
j_gene: TRBJ1-5
abundance: .
d_gene: .

CDR3nt: TGTGCCAGCAGTTTACAGAGCGGGAGGGCGACGGGTGAGCAGTTCTTC
CDR3aa: CASSLQSGRATGEQFF
v_gene: TRBV27
j_gene: TRBJ2-1
abundance: .
d_gene: TRBD2

CDR3nt: TGTGCCAGTAGTCCGAGGGTTCCGGGGTCCATAGGGGAGCTGTTTTTT
CDR3aa: CASSPRVPGSIGELFF
v_gene: TRBV19
j_gene: TRBJ2-2
abundance: .
d_gene: .

CDR3nt: TGCGCCAGCAGCTTAGGGGACCCGGGGGCTGGAAACACCATATATTTT
CDR3aa: CASSLGDPGAGNTIYF
v_gene: TRBV5-1
j_gene: TRBJ1-3
abundance: once
d_gene: .

CDR3nt: TGTGCCAGCAGCGTCGTGTTTGCGACCGGGGAGCTGTTTTTT
CDR3aa: CASSVVFATGELFF
v_gene: TRBV7-6
j_gene: TRBJ2-2
abundance: .
d_gene: .

CDR3nt: TGTGCCAGAAGCGTCCCGGTCGGGTACCGGGGGACAGATACGCAGTATTTT
CDR3aa: CARSVPVGYRGTDTQYF
v_gene: TRBV5-3
j_gene: TRBJ2-3
abundance: once
d_gene: .

CDR3nt: TGTGCCAGCAGCGGGATGGCGGTAAGCTCCTACAATGAGCAGTTCTTC
CDR3aa: CASSGMAVSSYNEQFF
v_gene: TRBV9
j_gene: TRBJ2-1
abundance: .
d_gene: .

CDR3nt: TGTGCCAGCAGGGGGGACAGCGCCAGTGAAGCTTTCTTT
CDR3aa: CASRGDSASEAFF
v_gene: TRBV11-2
j_gene: TRBJ1-1
abundance: .
d_gene: TRBD1

CDR3nt: TGTGCCTGGACTATTCACGAGACCCAGTACTTC
CDR3aa: CAWTIHETQYF
v_gene: TRBV30
j_gene: TRBJ2-5
abundance: few
d_gene: .

CDR3nt: TGCGCCAGCAGCTTGGCGCCGACAGGGGGGGATGAAAAACTGTTTTTT
CDR3aa: CASSLAPTGGDEKLFF
v_gene: TRBV5-1
j_gene: TRBJ1-4
abundance: once
d_gene: TRBD1

CDR3nt: TGTGCCAGCAGCTTAGGTAGCGGGGGCTACGAGCAGTACTTC
CDR3aa: CASSLGSGGYEQYF
v_gene: TRBV13
j_gene: TRBJ2-7
abundance: .
d_gene: TRBD2

CDR3nt: TGTGCCAGCAGTTTAATCACAAGGGAGCTGTTTTTT
CDR3aa: CASSLITRELFF
v_gene: TRBV28
j_gene: TRBJ2-2
abundance: .
d_gene: .

CDR3nt: TGTGCCAGCAGCTTTTTCGCTAGCGGGGGGGATCACAATGAGCAGTTCTTC
CDR3aa: CASSFFASGGDHNEQFF
v_gene: TRBV5-6
j_gene: TRBJ2-1
abundance: .
d_gene: TRBD2

CDR3nt: TGTGCCAGCAGCTCCGGGAACAGGGCTCCTGAAGCTTTCTTT
CDR3aa: CASSSGNRAPEAFF
v_gene: TRBV5-6
j_gene: TRBJ1-1
abundance: few
d_gene: .

CDR3nt: TGTGCCAGCAGCTTTGGATTTGGTAGCGGGAGGGGAGAGACCCAGTACTTC
CDR3aa: CASSFGFGSGRGETQYF
v_gene: TRBV11-2
j_gene: TRBJ2-5
abundance: .
d_gene: TRBD2

CDR3nt: TGTGCCTGGAGTGTAAGGGACAGGTTAAATGAAAAACTGTTTTTT
CDR3aa: CAWSVRDRLNEKLFF
v_gene: TRBV30
j_gene: TRBJ1-4
abundance: .
d_gene: TRBD1

CDR3nt: TGTGCCAGCAGCCCGAGGACAGGGGAGAGGAACTATGGCTACACCTTC
CDR3aa: CASSPRTGERNYGYTF
v_gene: TRBV7-9
j_gene: TRBJ1-2
abundance: .
d_gene: TRBD1

CDR3nt: TGTGCCAGTAGTATGACTAGCGGGTACCAAGAGACCCAGTACTTC
CDR3aa: CASSMTSGYQETQYF
v_gene: TRBV19
j_gene: TRBJ2-5
abundance: few
d_gene: TRBD2

CDR3nt: TGCGCCAGCAGGGGAGGGGGACCAGATACGCAGTATTTT
CDR3aa: CASRGGGPDTQYF
v_gene: TRBV5-1
j_gene: TRBJ2-3
abundance: once
d_gene: .

CDR3nt: TGTGCCTGGAGTCAGGGACAGCTTGGAAACACCATATATTTT
CDR3aa: CAWSQGQLGNTIYF
v_gene: TRBV30
j_gene: TRBJ1-3
abundance: .
d_gene: TRBD1

CDR3nt: TGTGCCAGCAGTGAAAGGACGGGGATCACCGGGGAGCTGTTTTTT
CDR3aa: CASSERTGITGELFF
v_gene: TRBV6-1
j_gene: TRBJ2-2
abundance: once
d_gene: .

CDR3nt: TGTGCCAGCTTCCAGGGAGGGATAGGTGACACCATATATTTT
CDR3aa: CASFQGGIGDTIYF
v_gene: TRBV2
j_gene: TRBJ1-3
abundance: .
d_gene: .

CDR3nt: TGTGCCAGCAGTTTATTTCTGCGGGAGGGGTCGGAGACCCAGTACTTC
CDR3aa: CASSLFLREGSETQYF
v_gene: TRBV28
j_gene: TRBJ2-5
abundance: .
d_gene: TRBD2

CDR3nt: TGTGCCAGCAGCTTAAGAGACAGGTGGAATGAGCAGTTCTTC
CDR3aa: CASSLRDRWNEQFF
v_gene: TRBV7-9
j_gene: TRBJ2-1
abundance: .
d_gene: .

CDR3nt: TGTGCCAGCACCTTCGTACTAGCGGGAGGGCCAGTCCATGAGCAGTTCTTC
CDR3aa: CASTFVLAGGPVHEQFF
v_gene: TRBV27
j_gene: TRBJ2-1
abundance: .
d_gene: TRBD2

CDR3nt: TGTGCCAGCAGCTTAGAACTAGGACAGGGGACCAAAGACGTACTGCGGTCCTATGGCTACACCTTC
CDR3aa: CASSLELGQGTKDVLRSYGYTF
v_gene: TRBV7-6
j_gene: TRBJ1-2
abundance: .
d_gene: TRBD1

CDR3nt: TGTGCCAGCAGCTTCCGGGACAGCATGTTTTGGGGGCTCTATGGCTACACCTTC
CDR3aa: CASSFRDSMFWGLYGYTF
v_gene: TRBV5-6
j_gene: TRBJ1-2
abundance: .
d_gene: TRBD1

CDR3nt: TGTGCCGGGGAAGGGGTCAGAGGCACTGAAGCTTTCTTT
CDR3aa: CAGEGVRGTEAFF
v_gene: TRBV11-2
j_gene: TRBJ1-1
abundance: .
d_gene: .

CDR3nt: TGTGCCAGCAGCTTAAGACAGGGGACAATGGGAAACACCATATATTTT
CDR3aa: CASSLRQGTMGNTIYF
v_gene: TRBV7-3
j_gene: TRBJ1-3
abundance: .
d_gene: TRBD1

CDR3nt: TGCGCCAGCAGCCTGCCGCCTAGCGGGAGTTATGAGCAGTTCTTC
CDR3aa: CASSLPPSGSYEQFF
v_gene: TRBV5-1
j_gene: TRBJ2-1
abundance: .
d_gene: TRBD2

CDR3nt: TGCGCCAGCAGCCGGGGGAACGGTGAAAAACTGTTTTTT
CDR3aa: CASSRGNGEKLFF
v_gene: TRBV5-1
j_gene: TRBJ1-4
abundance: .
d_gene: .

CDR3nt: TGTGCCAGCAGAGTCCGTCAGCGATTGAACACTGAAGCTTTCTTT
CDR3aa: CASRVRQRLNTEAFF
v_gene: TRBV6-5
j_gene: TRBJ1-1
abundance: .
d_gene: .

CDR3nt: TGTGCCAGCAGTTGGGGCGAGACGCGGACCGGGGAGCTGTTTTTT
CDR3aa: CASSWGETRTGELFF
v_gene: TRBV7-9
j_gene: TRBJ2-2
abundance: .
d_gene: .

CDR3nt: TGTGCCAGCAGCAGTATACAGGGAACTGGGGCCAACGTCCTGACTTTC
CDR3aa: CASSSIQGTGANVLTF
v_gene: TRBV5-4
j_gene: TRBJ2-6
abundance: few
d_gene: .

CDR3nt: TGTGCCAGTAGTCCTCGGGGGACTAACTATGGCTACACCTTC
CDR3aa: CASSPRGTNYGYTF
v_gene: TRBV19
j_gene: TRBJ1-2
abundance: once
d_gene: .

CDR3nt: TGTGCCAGCAGATCCTACCCAACTATCGATGGCTACACCTTC
CDR3aa: CASRSYPTIDGYTF
v_gene: TRBV7-9
j_gene: TRBJ1-2
abundance: .
d_gene: .

CDR3nt: TGTGCCAGTAGTATCTCCGGGACTAGCGGGAACCTAAATGAGCAGTTCTTC
CDR3aa: CASSISGTSGNLNEQFF
v_gene: TRBV19
j_gene: TRBJ2-1
abundance: .
d_gene: TRBD2

CDR3nt: TGTGCCAGCAGCTTCAAGACAGGGGTGACTAATGAAAAACTGTTTTTT
CDR3aa: CASSFKTGVTNEKLFF
v_gene: TRBV5-6
j_gene: TRBJ1-4
abundance: .
d_gene: TRBD1

CDR3nt: TGCAGCGTTGAGCCTAGATCCTACAATGAGCAGTTCTTC
CDR3aa: CSVEPRSYNEQFF
v_gene: TRBV29-1
j_gene: TRBJ2-1
abundance: .
d_gene: .

CDR3nt: TGTGCCAGCAGCCCCCGGACAGGGACCACCGGGGAGCTGTTTTTT
CDR3aa: CASSPRTGTTGELFF
v_gene: TRBV9
j_gene: TRBJ2-2
abundance: .
d_gene: TRBD1